These T cell receptor beta chains were read from a single sample in a study of human T cells and chemical hapten exposure. TCRdb reprocessed the RACE reads with MiXCR, giving one entry per CDR3 protein. The sample shows around 160,000 distinct CDR3 sequences, more than 14% of them seen only once. The material sequenced was whole blood, taken in connection with sensitization to the hapten diphenylcyclopropenone (DPC). The receptors here all came from a woman between 25 and 40 years old with alopecia areata. Some clones in this sample may be carry-over from other donors' samples. Each CDR3 is given with its conserved first and last residue. D genes are given only for firm matches. Some rows mark clone size as missing; the rest say once, few, many or name a class of expanded clone.

>TRBD1|TRBV7-2|TRBJ1-5|NA
TGTGCCAGCAGCCCGGACAGGGGGCAGGTCCAGCATTTT
CASSPDRGQVQHF
>NA|TRBV7-9|TRBJ2-6|few
TGTGCCAGCAGCTTTGCAGGAGTCTCTGGGGCCAACGTCCTGACTTTC
CASSFAGVSGANVLTF
>NA|TRBV30|TRBJ1-1|NA
TGTGCCTGGAGCCAGCTCATGAGGTCGGACACTGAAGCTTTCTTT
CAWSQLMRSDTEAFF
>NA|TRBV11-2|TRBJ1-1|NA
TGTGCCAGCAGGGTCGGGACGATGAACACTGAAGCTTTCTTT
CASRVGTMNTEAFF
>NA|TRBV27|TRBJ2-2|few
TGTGCCAGCAGTTTATCCCGCCCCGGGGAGCTGTTTTTT
CASSLSRPGELFF
>NA|TRBV4-3|TRBJ1-3|NA
TGCGCCAGCAGCCAAGATTTCAGGGCAACTGGAAACACCATATATTTT
CASSQDFRATGNTIYF
>TRBD2|TRBV9|TRBJ2-5|once
TGTGCCAGCAGCGTAAGGGAGGGAGAAGGGGAGACCCAGTACTTC
CASSVREGEGETQYF
>NA|TRBV10-2|TRBJ2-7|NA
TGCGCCAGCAGTGGGGAGCTGGCCTACGAGCAGTACTTC
CASSGELAYEQYF
>NA|TRBV28|TRBJ1-6|NA
TGTGCCAGCAGACCGACCCTGGAGGCTTCACCCCTCCACTTT
CASRPTLEASPLHF
>NA|TRBV27|TRBJ1-3|many
TGTGCCAGCAGTTTAACTGGCAGCGCTGGAAACACCATATATTTT
CASSLTGSAGNTIYF
>NA|TRBV7-9|TRBJ2-3|few
TGTGCCAGCAGCTCGGCTATAGATACGCAGTATTTT
CASSSAIDTQYF
>NA|TRBV7-2|TRBJ1-2|NA
TGTGCCAGCAGCCCGAGGACAGAAGTGAATGCTGGCTACACCTTC
CASSPRTEVNAGYTF
>TRBD2|TRBV7-3|TRBJ2-5|NA
TGTGCCAGCAGCTTATATTACAGCGGGGGGGCATCAGAGACCCAGTACTTC
CASSLYYSGGASETQYF
>TRBD2|TRBV7-2|TRBJ2-7|NA
TGTGCCAGCAGCTCGGGACTAGCGACCTCCTACGAGCAGTACTTC
CASSSGLATSYEQYF
>NA|TRBV4-1|TRBJ2-7|many
TGCGCCAGCAGCCAAGATATACTTGTAGCGTCTGGGCCCTACGAGCAGTACTTC
CASSQDILVASGPYEQYF
>NA|TRBV19|TRBJ2-5|many
TGTGCCAGCAGTAGGGGAGAGACCCAGTACTTC
CASSRGETQYF
>TRBD1|TRBV29-1|TRBJ2-5|few
TGCAGCGTAGGACAGGGTTGGGAGACCCAGTACTTC
CSVGQGWETQYF
>NA|TRBV5-1|TRBJ1-6|NA
TGCGCCAGCAGCTTATCCGGAGATGGGTTCTCACCCCTCCACTTT
CASSLSGDGFSPLHF
>TRBD2|TRBV7-2|TRBJ2-1|NA
TGTGCCAGCAGCTTAGAGGGCGGGAGGTACAATGAGCAGTTCTTC
CASSLEGGRYNEQFF
>NA|TRBV24-1|TRBJ1-2|NA
TGTGCCACCAGTGATGGGTCTAACTATGGCTACACCTTC
CATSDGSNYGYTF
>NA|TRBV12-3/TRBV12-4|TRBJ1-1|few
TGTGCCAGCAGTTTGGGGGGCGGGGACACTGAAGCTTTCTTT
CASSLGGGDTEAFF
>NA|TRBV7-3|TRBJ2-2|many
TGTGCCAGCAGCTTAAATCCCGGGGAGCTGTTTTTT
CASSLNPGELFF
>NA|TRBV11-3|TRBJ1-4|few
TGTGCCAGCAGCTTAGGACAGGTGGATAATGAAAAACTGTTTTTT
CASSLGQVDNEKLFF
>TRBD1|TRBV5-1|TRBJ2-2|NA
TGCGCCAGCAGCAGGGGGCTGGACACCGGGGAGCTGTTTTTT
CASSRGLDTGELFF
>TRBD1|TRBV18|TRBJ1-5|few
TGTGCCAGCTCACCAGGACAGGAACACCAGCCCCAGCATTTT
CASSPGQEHQPQHF
>TRBD1|TRBV3-1|TRBJ2-7|few
TGTGCCAGCAGGCGAGGGGGGACAGGTCCCTACGAGCAGTACTTC
CASRRGGTGPYEQYF
>TRBD1|TRBV2|TRBJ2-2|few
TGTGCCAGCAAGACGACAGGGGCCAACACCGGGGAGCTGTTTTTT
CASKTTGANTGELFF
>NA|TRBV27|TRBJ2-1|few
TGTGCCAGCAGTTTAGTAGCAACCTACAATGAGCAGTTCTTC
CASSLVATYNEQFF
>NA|TRBV5-5|TRBJ2-5|many
TGTGCCAGCAGCCGCGACCGTAGAGCCCAAGAGACCCAGTACTTC
CASSRDRRAQETQYF
>NA|TRBV6-4|TRBJ2-3|few
TGTGCCAGCAGTGACTCGGTCTCTGGTAGCACAGATACGCAGTATTTT
CASSDSVSGSTDTQYF
>NA|TRBV11-2|TRBJ1-6|NA
TGTGCCAGCAGCTCACAGACTAGTTATTCACCCCTCCACTTT
CASSSQTSYSPLHF
>NA|TRBV5-5|TRBJ1-5|NA
TGTGCCAGCAGCTCGCAGGGCCCGGATCAGCCCCAGCATTTT
CASSSQGPDQPQHF
>NA|TRBV2|TRBJ1-1|NA
TGTGCCAGCAGCCGGGACGGGTTGAACACTGAAGCTTTCTTT
CASSRDGLNTEAFF
>TRBD1|TRBV29-1|TRBJ2-1|NA
TGCAGCGTCCCGGGACAGGGGATCAATGAGCAGTTCTTC
CSVPGQGINEQFF
>TRBD2|TRBV5-4|TRBJ2-2|few
TGTGCCAGCAGCTTGAGTCTAGCGGGGGACACCGGGGAGCTGTTTTTT
CASSLSLAGDTGELFF
>TRBD2|TRBV5-5|TRBJ2-1|few
TGTGCCAGCAACCGGCTTTCAGCGGGAGGGCCGGGCAATGAGCAGTTCTTC
CASNRLSAGGPGNEQFF
>NA|TRBV3-1|TRBJ2-5|many
TGTGCCAGCAGTCGAAGTGATGGAGAGACCCAGTACTTC
CASSRSDGETQYF
>TRBD1|TRBV4-3|TRBJ1-2|NA
TGCGCCAGCAGCCAAGATTCAGGGGGTATAGGGTATGGCTACACCTTC
CASSQDSGGIGYGYTF
>NA|TRBV6-1|TRBJ1-4|many
TGTGCCAGCAGTCCCGGACAGATTAATGAAAAACTGTTTTTT
CASSPGQINEKLFF
>NA|TRBV7-9|TRBJ1-1|NA
TGTGCCAGCAGCTTAGAATGGGAAGGCACTGAAGCTTTCTTT
CASSLEWEGTEAFF
>NA|TRBV6-5|TRBJ1-4|few
TGTGCCAGCAGTTACTCTAGGGAGGAAAAACTGTTTTTT
CASSYSREEKLFF